Listed below are T cell receptor beta chains from one sample, sequenced in a study of vaccination and CD4 T cells after COVID-19. No antigen has been assigned to these receptors. TCRdb redid the calling of the PCR reads with MiXCR, one entry per CDR3 protein. This table has around 26,000 distinct CDR3 sequences, about 61% appearing once. This material consisted of CD4+ T cells from blood, cultured in vitro, taken after SARS-CoV-2 vaccination. These receptors were obtained from a human donor who received a COVID-19 vaccine. Each CDR3 is given with its conserved first and last residue. Each record gives: clone size, V gene, D gene, J gene, CDR3 DNA, CDR3 protein. D genes are given only for firm matches. Part of the rows lack a size; the others show once, few, many or a class for expanded clones.

few	TRBV30	-	TRBJ1-4	TGTGCCTGGACTCATGGGTATGGGAGTGGAGATGAAAAACTGTTTTTT	CAWTHGYGSGDEKLFF
few	TRBV6-5	TRBD1	TRBJ1-2	TGTGCCAGCAGTTACTCGGCAGGGGGCGGCGGCTACACCTTC	CASSYSAGGGGYTF
-	TRBV7-8	-	TRBJ2-3	TGTGCCAGCAGCTTAGCGGGGCCCACAGATACGCAGTATTTT	CASSLAGPTDTQYF
-	TRBV20-1	-	TRBJ1-4	TGCAGTGCTAGAGTTCTGGGGGCATTAGAAAAACTGTTTTTT	CSARVLGALEKLFF
-	TRBV2	-	TRBJ1-2	TGTGCCAGCAGGGGCACGGGGGATGGCTACACCTTC	CASRGTGDGYTF
-	TRBV29-1	-	TRBJ1-6	TGCAGCGTTTTACAGGGAGACAATTCACCCCTCCACTTT	CSVLQGDNSPLHF
-	TRBV19	TRBD1	TRBJ2-5	TGTGCCAGTACCCCCGGGACAGGAGCATCAGAGACCCAGTACTTC	CASTPGTGASETQYF
-	TRBV2	TRBD2	TRBJ2-7	TGTGCCAGCAGCGTCCTAGCGGGGGGGAAGTACGAGCAGTACTTC	CASSVLAGGKYEQYF
-	TRBV4-1	-	TRBJ1-1	TGCGCCAGCAGCCACCCCGGGGGAGGGAACACTGAAGCTTTCTTT	CASSHPGGGNTEAFF
-	TRBV5-4	TRBD1	TRBJ1-2	TGTGCCAGCAGCCCGGGACAGGCACAAGGGGGCTACACCTTC	CASSPGQAQGGYTF
-	TRBV7-2	-	TRBJ1-4	TGTGCCAGCAGCTTAAGGGGTTATACCGCAACTAATGAAAAACTGTTTTTT	CASSLRGYTATNEKLFF
-	TRBV10-1	TRBD1	TRBJ2-5	TGCGCCAGCAGTGAAGGCAGGGGGCGCCGAGAGACCCAGTACTTC	CASSEGRGRRETQYF
-	TRBV6-5	TRBD2	TRBJ2-5	TGTGCCAGCAGTTACCAGCGGGGTATGGGGACCCAGTACTTC	CASSYQRGMGTQYF
-	TRBV6-1	-	TRBJ2-5	TGTGCCAGCAGTGAAGCGGGCCAGACGCAAGAGACCCAGTACTTC	CASSEAGQTQETQYF
-	TRBV20-1	-	TRBJ2-7	TGCAGTGCTAGCCCACCGGGGCAGGTCTACGAGCAGTACTTC	CSASPPGQVYEQYF
-	TRBV6-1	-	TRBJ1-3	TGTGCCAGCAAACTCGCGGGAGATGGAAACACCATATATTTT	CASKLAGDGNTIYF
few	TRBV23-1	-	TRBJ2-6	TGCGCCAGCAGTCAATCGACCGGGGCCAACGTCCTGACTTTC	CASSQSTGANVLTF
once	TRBV19	TRBD2	TRBJ2-2	TGTGCCAGTAAAGTAAACGGGGGGGTCAACACCGGGGAGCTGTTTTTT	CASKVNGGVNTGELFF